This T cell receptor beta chain was documented in a study of cytomegalovirus exposure and HLA in healthy donors. Study as a whole: HLA-typed donors were the source of some 80 million unique TCRs, which an early data release held.

Notes on the study in general: Most observed TCR sequences were rare, whereas some public TCRs were detected in many donors.

PCR involved 60 Vbeta and 13 Jbeta primers. Profiled with immunoSEQ multiplex PCR; TCRdb holds only in-frame clones, not every one. The sample includes over 110,000 clones, around 82% of them seen just once. Germline lookup yields CDR1 SGHDT and CDR2 YYEEEE. This CDR3 spans 18 amino acids. V was shortened by 1 base and J by 2 bases, with 19 bases between the two germline ends. Points on this clone: Its antigen is not identified.

This clonotype was obtained from a middle-aged woman in good health and CMV-seropositive. Material for sequencing was PBMCs. The J gene is TRBJ2-1, the V gene TRBV5-6; a weak D match, TRBD1 (5 bases). In nucleotides, the CDR3 is TGTGCCAGCAGCTTGCCCCACCGTCTAGGGGCAACCTACAATGAGCAGTTCTTC. Translated, it gives CASSLPHRLGATYNEQFF.